This is a list of T cell receptor beta chains from one sample in a study of T-cell reconstitution after alpha-beta-depleted transplantation in children. TCRdb re-called the PCR reads with MiXCR, one entry per CDR3 protein. Of approximately 490,000 distinct CDR3 sequences listed, 10% are singletons. Sequenced material: PBMCs, taken before TCRalphabeta/CD19-depleted stem cell transplant. All receptors come from a child aged 2-15 years with inherited bone marrow failure, due to receive a stem cell transplant. The CDR3 runs from the conserved cysteine through the conserved F or W. The order of the fields is D gene, J gene, clone size, V gene, CDR3 protein, CDR3 DNA. D genes are given only for firm matches. The listing skips clone size in some rows; elsewhere it reads once, few, many or a size class.

>NA|TRBJ2-1|many|TRBV4-3
CASSQVIDRSVENEQFF
TGCGCCAGCAGCCAAGTAATAGACAGGTCTGTAGAAAATGAGCAGTTCTTC
>TRBD1|TRBJ1-1|many|TRBV20-1
CSARTGGNTEAFF
TGCAGTGCCAGGACAGGGGGGAACACTGAAGCTTTCTTT
>TRBD2|TRBJ2-1|NA|TRBV27
CASSLAREGLHEQFF
TGTGCCAGCAGTTTAGCACGGGAGGGCCTACATGAGCAGTTCTTC
>TRBD1|TRBJ2-7|many|TRBV30
CAWSGTGGAEYF
TGTGCCTGGAGTGGAACAGGGGGCGCCGAGTACTTC
>NA|TRBJ2-3|NA|TRBV27
CASNMDGESSTDTQYF
TGTGCCAGCAATATGGACGGTGAATCTAGCACAGATACGCAGTATTTT
>TRBD1|TRBJ2-2|many|TRBV20-1
CSAHSGQPNTGELFF
TGCAGTGCTCACTCGGGACAGCCGAACACCGGGGAGCTGTTTTTT
>TRBD2|TRBJ2-2|many|TRBV3-1
CASSPTSGYTGELFF
TGTGCCAGCAGCCCAACTAGCGGATACACCGGGGAGCTGTTTTTT
>NA|TRBJ2-2|many|TRBV12-3/TRBV12-4
CASSFWAGELFF
TGTGCCAGCAGTTTCTGGGCCGGGGAGCTGTTTTTT
>NA|TRBJ1-6|NA|TRBV3-1
CASRGINSPLHF
TGTGCCAGCCGGGGTATTAATTCACCCCTCCACTTT
>NA|TRBJ2-7|NA|TRBV5-4
CASGQKKDGAYEQYF
TGTGCCAGCGGCCAAAAGAAGGACGGGGCCTACGAGCAGTACTTC
>NA|TRBJ2-7|many|TRBV27
CASSNGYEQYF
TGTGCCAGCAGTAATGGCTACGAGCAGTACTTC
>NA|TRBJ2-2|many|TRBV5-1
CASSSPETGDTGELFF
TGCGCCAGCAGCTCCCCGGAGACAGGCGACACCGGGGAGCTGTTTTTT
>NA|TRBJ2-1|many|TRBV4-3
CASSQVGGSYNEQFF
TGCGCCAGCAGCCAAGTAGGGGGCTCCTACAATGAGCAGTTCTTC
>NA|TRBJ1-1|few|TRBV7-2
CASSSPQGGYTEAFF
TGTGCCAGCAGCTCGCCACAGGGTGGGTACACTGAAGCTTTCTTT
>TRBD2|TRBJ2-7|NA|TRBV7-4
CASSDRTGLAGGSNVYGGEQYF
TGTGCCAGCAGCGATAGAACGGGACTAGCGGGAGGTTCTAACGTTTACGGCGGCGAGCAGTACTTC
>NA|TRBJ1-1|many|TRBV11-2
CASSLGQLGPFF
TGTGCCAGCAGCCTAGGACAACTCGGACCTTTCTTT
>TRBD1|TRBJ2-7|NA|TRBV28
CASSHNRDRGTYEQYF
TGTGCCAGCAGTCATAACCGGGACAGGGGAACCTACGAGCAGTACTTC
>NA|TRBJ1-4|many|TRBV28
CASSLYRSTATNEKLFF
TGTGCCAGCAGTTTGTACAGATCTACTGCAACTAATGAAAAACTGTTTTTT
>NA|TRBJ1-2|many|TRBV10-3
CAISEPTLPVGDTF
TGTGCCATCAGTGAGCCAACCCTACCAGTGGGGGACACCTTC
>TRBD2|TRBJ2-3|many|TRBV20-1
CSARDLGGDTQYF
TGCAGTGCTAGAGATCTGGGGGGGGATACGCAGTATTTT
>TRBD1|TRBJ1-3|NA|TRBV3-1
CASSYRGVPGNTIYF
TGTGCCAGCAGCTACAGGGGGGTCCCTGGAAACACCATATATTTT
>NA|TRBJ1-2|once|TRBV4-3
CASSPVGGGGNYGYTF
TGCGCCAGCAGCCCGGTCGGGGGGGGAGGTAACTATGGCTACACCTTC
>NA|TRBJ2-3|many|TRBV11-3
CASSLDLTGVMINTQYF
TGTGCCAGCAGCTTAGATCTCACGGGAGTCATGATAAATACGCAGTATTTT
>NA|TRBJ1-1|many|TRBV5-1
CASSLDGAQAFF
TGCGCCAGCAGCTTGGATGGGGCCCAAGCTTTCTTT
>NA|TRBJ2-7|NA|TRBV20-1
CSARDLRLGYEQYF
TGCAGTGCTAGAGATCTGAGACTAGGCTACGAGCAGTACTTC
>TRBD2|TRBJ2-1|NA|TRBV12-3/TRBV12-4
CASSFRASGKQFF
TGTGCCAGCAGTTTTAGGGCTAGCGGCAAGCAGTTCTTC
>NA|TRBJ1-5|few|TRBV27
CASSQTRNQPQHF
TGTGCCAGCAGCCAGACGAGGAATCAGCCCCAGCATTTT
>NA|TRBJ2-2|many|TRBV7-2
CASSFSEWDWKNTGELFF
TGTGCCAGCAGCTTTAGCGAGTGGGACTGGAAGAACACCGGGGAGCTGTTTTTT
>TRBD2|TRBJ2-1|NA|TRBV7-9
CASIELAGHYNEQFF
TGTGCCAGCATTGAACTAGCGGGACACTACAATGAGCAGTTCTTC
>NA|TRBJ1-3|many|TRBV12-3/TRBV12-4
CASSFNHGVRSGNTIYF
TGTGCCAGCAGTTTCAATCACGGGGTCCGCTCTGGAAACACCATATATTTT